This T cell receptor beta chain was captured in a study of blood T cell repertoires in COVID-19 (TCRdb year 2020). About the study as a whole: Samples from collaborators originated in the United States, Italy and Spain and spanned both the acute and convalescent phases of COVID-19. Deeply sampled blood TCRbeta repertoires from subjects exposed to, actively infected with, or recovered from COVID-19 were included in the dataset. A de-identified subject ID, COVID-19 status, age in years and sex were almost always included in the sample metadata. The samples were drawn from two sources: the first 160 participants of the ongoing ImmuneRACE study, and about 1,300 subjects contributed by 6 global collaborators. Where HLA class I and class II types were available, the types were taken from metadata supplied by the sample provider, not from assay-based typing. The prospective study material was composed of cDNA or gDNA derived from T cells, B-cell-depleted T cells, or PBMCs. The repertoires were made available in a free public database intended to serve as a resource for research on the immune response to SARS-CoV-2.

Remarks on this clone: The target of this receptor is not known. Base qualities are not provided; no much larger clone lies one nucleotide away.

The immunoSEQ Assay, a bias-controlled multiplex PCR, was used to amplify TCRbeta CDR3 regions from genomic DNA. Under the source paper's analysis protocol: Within the assay, amplification of reference gene primers was used to estimate how many nucleated cells each sample contained. To quantify the absolute abundance of each unique TCRbeta CDR3 rearrangement, sequence reads were collapsed and filtered. For each sample, productive Simpson clonality was calculated as the square root of Simpson's diversity index across productive rearrangements. This is the immuneACCESS table as TCRdb keeps it, with only in-frame sequences that have V and J called. A part of the clones is gone; compared with another copy, unresolved V genes explain less than half, and the rest is unexplained. V and J calls plus clone size are reproduced from that table; the DNA served to infer D and trimming. The sample records about 200,000 clones, roughly 82% of which are singletons. The ten largest make up around 5.7% of the sample.

Participants in the prospective study were enrolled through a virtual design, were aged about 18 to 90 years, and lived in approximately 25 United States geographic areas. In the prospective study, participants were assigned to cohorts based on the clinical history participants reported in a screening survey and a study questionnaire. In the prospective study, mobile phlebotomists collected whole blood, serum and a nasopharyngeal or oropharyngeal swab from each participant. Prospective study participants could optionally give additional blood draws and questionnaires over a 2-month period. Blood samples from the prospective study were shipped frozen or at room temperature prior to DNA extraction. Measured from the cysteine to the phenylalanine, the CDR3 is 10 residues long. Only CDR3 DNA is held: 30 bases, read in frame from base 1. For CDR1 and CDR2, the germline V gene lists MNHEY and SVGAGI. Trimming takes 8 bases from V and 4 bases from J, and the germline ends sit 5 bases apart.

The investigation overall reported the following: Clinical and demographic metadata were provided uncurated, with the amount varying by source and participant.

This clonotype originated in a man aged 40-55 years with acute COVID-19. The chain uses TRBV6-5 and TRBJ2-5, with no confident D gene call. The specimen sequenced was PBMCs or T cells enriched from blood (not recorded which). DNA sequence: TGTGCCAGCCGACTAGAGACCCAGTACTTC. It specifies CASRLETQYF.